Included here is one T cell receptor (beta chain) sequence, with context. What it binds is unknown. The sample is drawn from a study of vaccination and CD4 T cells after COVID-19. Study information: Overlapping spike peptides of SARS-CoV-2, HCoV-NL63, HCoV-OC43 and HCoV-229E were used, and cells were stimulated with them. No peptide, an HIV-1 Nef pool, or a CEFX pool was what each control culture received.

As to treatment: roughly ten-day PBMC culture with coronavirus spike peptide pools or control peptides (ViraFEST assay). Trimming stripped 3 bases from V and 6 bases from J, with 27 bases between. This CDR3 has 18 residues. The study sequenced cultured CD4+ T cell DNA using the Oncomine TCR Beta short-read assay. Using its own MiXCR run on the PCR reads, TCRdb lists one record per CDR3 protein. This sample has approximately 11,000 distinct CDR3 sequences; 64% occur once, and the top ten carry 11% to 15%. Notes on the study in general: The median proportion of reactive clones detected only post-vaccination in convalescent patients was approximately 90%.

The source of this sequence is a human donor who had recovered from COVID-19. The sample taken for sequencing was CD4+ T cells from blood, cultured in vitro. The chain links TRBV12-3 or TRBV12-4 to TRBJ2-7, with D tentatively TRBD1 or TRBD2 (5 bases each). DNA for the CDR3: TGTGCCAGCAGTTTTGAGTCACAAGGGACCGACCCTTCGTCCGAGCAGTACTTC. It translates to CASSFESQGTDPSSEQYF.